These T cell receptor beta chains were read from a single sample in a study of cytomegalovirus exposure and HLA in healthy donors. The data were produced by immunoSEQ multiplex PCR, yet TCRdb's version contains in-frame clones alone and is incomplete. Altogether under 130,000 clones are present, less than 75% being singletons, with the ten largest covering approximately 10%. The sample comprised PBMCs. These receptors all stem from a man aged 35 to 55 in good health and CMV-seropositive. The CDR3 runs from the conserved cysteine through the conserved F or W. A D gene is named only where the DNA matches it firmly. Where a row states a size, it is once, few, many or the class of an expanded clone; other rows omit it.

few	TRBJ1-2	TRBV4-3	TRBD1	CASSQDVTGGGGYTF	TGCGCCAGCAGCCAAGACGTGACAGGGGGCGGTGGCTACACCTTC
.	TRBJ2-1	TRBV11-2	TRBD2	CASSLFPLATSYHEQFF	TGTGCCAGCAGCTTATTTCCACTAGCGACCTCCTACCATGAGCAGTTCTTC
.	TRBJ1-2	TRBV9	TRBD1	CASSRGQGGFNYGYTF	TGTGCCAGCAGCCGGGGACAGGGTGGATTTAACTATGGCTACACCTTC
.	TRBJ1-1	TRBV5-1	.	CASSGPGGELAEAFF	TGCGCCAGCAGCGGGCCTGGGGGCGAATTGGCTGAAGCTTTCTTT
.	TRBJ2-3	TRBV7-3	TRBD2	CASSPGLAATDTQYF	TGTGCCAGCAGCCCGGGACTAGCGGCCACAGATACGCAGTATTTT
.	TRBJ2-7	TRBV11-2	TRBD1	CASSLGDRASNRPYEQYF	TGTGCCAGCAGCTTAGGAGACAGGGCCTCAAATAGGCCCTACGAGCAGTACTTC
.	TRBJ2-5	TRBV9	.	CASSVTGAGLPTETQYF	TGTGCCAGCAGCGTAACGGGTGCGGGCCTCCCCACGGAGACCCAGTACTTC
few	TRBJ2-2	TRBV6-5	.	CASRDFTGELFF	TGTGCCAGCAGGGACTTTACCGGGGAGCTGTTTTTT
.	TRBJ2-1	TRBV30	TRBD2	CAWSKGLGDNEQFF	TGTGCCTGGAGTAAGGGACTAGGGGACAATGAGCAGTTCTTC
.	TRBJ2-1	TRBV5-1	.	CASSLDRRGGFYNEQFF	TGCGCCAGCAGCTTGGATCGGAGGGGGGGATTCTACAATGAGCAGTTCTTC
.	TRBJ1-2	TRBV21-1	.	CASSKGDRAYYGYTF	TGTGCCAGCAGCAAAGGCGACAGGGCGTACTATGGCTACACCTTC
.	TRBJ2-3	TRBV7-9	.	CASSLPGQPTDTQYF	TGTGCCAGCAGCTTACCGGGACAACCCACAGATACGCAGTATTTT
.	TRBJ2-1	TRBV27	TRBD1	CASSSRTGRPDRYSYNEQFF	TGTGCCAGCAGTTCCCGGACAGGGAGGCCAGACCGTTACTCCTACAATGAGCAGTTCTTC
.	TRBJ2-1	TRBV9	.	CASTPPGTALEQFF	TGTGCCAGCACCCCCCCAGGGACTGCCCTTGAGCAGTTCTTC
.	TRBJ2-2	TRBV19	TRBD1	CASRPWTGSTGELFF	TGTGCCAGTAGACCATGGACAGGGAGTACCGGGGAGCTGTTTTTT
.	TRBJ2-1	TRBV12-1	.	CASRRGKPIAGAYNEQFF	TGTGCCAGCCGCAGGGGGAAACCCATAGCGGGGGCCTACAATGAGCAGTTCTTC
.	TRBJ2-4	TRBV9	.	CASSVGDSLAKNIQYF	TGTGCCAGCAGCGTAGGAGACAGTCTAGCCAAAAACATTCAGTACTTC
.	TRBJ1-2	TRBV19	TRBD1	CATLRQGTVYGYTF	TGTGCCACCCTTAGACAGGGGACGGTCTATGGCTACACCTTC
.	TRBJ2-7	TRBV10-3	TRBD1	CAISDRDRSSYEQYF	TGTGCCATCAGTGACCGGGACAGGAGCTCCTACGAGCAGTACTTC
.	TRBJ2-2	TRBV27	.	CASSLGATGELFF	TGTGCCAGCAGTTTGGGGGCCACCGGGGAGCTGTTTTTT
once	TRBJ1-2	TRBV25-1	.	CASSGWTAPASNGYTF	TGTGCCAGCAGTGGATGGACAGCCCCGGCCTCTAATGGCTACACCTTC
few	TRBJ1-5	TRBV6-5	.	CASSRTDSNQPQHF	TGTGCCAGCAGTCGGACAGATAGCAATCAGCCCCAGCATTTT
.	TRBJ2-1	TRBV9	.	CASSVGGGASYNEQFF	TGTGCCAGCAGCGTAGGAGGCGGGGCCTCCTACAATGAGCAGTTCTTC
.	TRBJ2-1	TRBV7-6	.	CASSLAAYEQFF	TGTGCCAGCAGCTTAGCGGCCTATGAGCAGTTCTTC
.	TRBJ2-2	TRBV27	TRBD2	CALREENTGELFF	TGTGCCCTCCGGGAGGAGAACACCGGGGAGCTGTTTTTT
.	TRBJ1-3	TRBV28	.	CASSPPGSGNTIYF	TGTGCCAGCAGTCCCCCAGGGTCTGGAAACACCATATATTTT
.	TRBJ1-2	TRBV5-4	TRBD1	CASSFHRGQGGYTF	TGTGCCAGCAGCTTCCACAGGGGGCAAGGTGGCTACACCTTC
once	TRBJ2-5	TRBV6-6	.	CASSGGDRKETQYF	TGTGCCAGCAGCGGGGGGGACAGAAAAGAGACCCAGTACTTC
.	TRBJ1-1	TRBV30	.	CAWSVSEGTEAFF	TGTGCCTGGAGTGTATCTGAGGGCACTGAAGCTTTCTTT
.	TRBJ1-4	TRBV5-1	.	CASRAGGPAPSTNEKLFF	TGCGCCAGCAGGGCAGGTGGTCCCGCACCATCAACTAATGAAAAACTGTTTTTT
.	TRBJ1-2	TRBV5-1	.	CASRWGDYGYTF	TGCGCCAGCAGGTGGGGGGACTATGGCTACACCTTC
.	TRBJ2-7	TRBV4-1	.	CASSQVASGGEQYF	TGCGCCAGCAGCCAAGTTGCTTCAGGAGGCGAGCAGTACTTC
.	TRBJ2-3	TRBV5-1	TRBD1	CASSFRDRGPDTQYF	TGCGCCAGCAGCTTCCGGGACAGGGGGCCAGATACGCAGTATTTT
.	TRBJ2-1	TRBV28	TRBD1	CASSLRDRGDYNEQFF	TGTGCCAGCAGTCTCCGGGACAGGGGCGACTACAATGAGCAGTTCTTC
.	TRBJ1-2	TRBV6-6	TRBD1	CASSLDRAGGYTF	TGTGCCAGCAGCTTGGACAGGGCCGGTGGCTACACCTTC
.	TRBJ2-2	TRBV27	.	CASRGRGTGELFF	TGTGCCAGCAGGGGGAGGGGGACCGGGGAGCTGTTTTTT
.	TRBJ2-5	TRBV13	TRBD2	CASSVRIGTSGGPQETQYF	TGTGCCAGCAGCGTTCGAATTGGGACTAGCGGGGGCCCCCAAGAGACCCAGTACTTC
.	TRBJ2-3	TRBV10-2	.	CASSEWVGRSTDTQYF	TGCGCCAGCAGTGAGTGGGTAGGCAGGAGCACAGATACGCAGTATTTT
.	TRBJ2-1	TRBV7-9	TRBD2	CASSQSGTSGSFAEQFF	TGTGCCAGCAGTCAATCCGGGACTAGCGGGAGTTTTGCTGAGCAGTTCTTC
.	TRBJ2-2	TRBV9	TRBD2	CASSPGLAGEGELFF	TGTGCCAGCAGCCCTGGACTAGCGGGAGAGGGGGAGCTGTTTTTT
.	TRBJ2-2	TRBV11-2	TRBD2	CASSDWREGPGELFF	TGTGCCAGCAGCGACTGGAGGGAGGGCCCCGGGGAGCTGTTTTTT
.	TRBJ1-2	TRBV2	TRBD1	CASIGQGVGYTF	TGTGCCAGCATAGGACAGGGTGTAGGCTACACCTTC
.	TRBJ1-2	TRBV10-3	.	CAISDQTGVYGYTF	TGTGCCATCAGTGATCAGACAGGAGTGTATGGCTACACCTTC
.	TRBJ2-5	TRBV19	.	CASSRLPSAYQETQYF	TGTGCCAGTAGTAGACTCCCTAGCGCTTACCAAGAGACCCAGTACTTC
.	TRBJ1-1	TRBV5-1	TRBD1	CASSLDGQGTEAFF	TGCGCCAGCAGCTTGGACGGACAGGGGACTGAAGCTTTCTTT
.	TRBJ2-3	TRBV4-3	TRBD2	CASSQEKWGIRTSGPDTQYF	TGCGCCAGCAGCCAAGAAAAGTGGGGCATCCGGACTAGCGGCCCAGATACGCAGTATTTT
.	TRBJ1-2	TRBV28	.	CASSLLPRVVGYTF	TGTGCCAGCAGTTTATTGCCCAGGGTCGTTGGCTACACCTTC
many	TRBJ1-4	TRBV5-5	.	CASSLDYRDGKLFF	TGTGCCAGCAGCTTGGACTACAGGGATGGAAAACTGTTTTTT
.	TRBJ1-1	TRBV7-9	TRBD1	CASSLDGTGGAGTEAFF	TGTGCCAGCAGCTTAGACGGGACAGGGGGCGCGGGGACTGAAGCTTTCTTT
.	TRBJ1-4	TRBV28	TRBD1	CASSRPGTGRNEKLFF	TGTGCCAGCAGCCGTCCCGGGACAGGGAGGAATGAAAAACTGTTTTTT
.	TRBJ2-7	TRBV30	TRBD2	CAWSVLADSYEQYF	TGTGCCTGGAGTGTACTAGCGGATTCCTACGAGCAGTACTTC
.	TRBJ2-3	TRBV5-1	.	CASSLAGGKDTQYF	TGCGCCAGCAGCTTGGCAGGGGGGAAAGATACGCAGTATTTT
.	TRBJ1-3	TRBV13	TRBD1	CASSSRGQGFHSGNTIYF	TGTGCCAGCAGCTCCAGGGGACAGGGATTTCACTCTGGAAACACCATATATTTT
.	TRBJ1-2	TRBV5-8	TRBD1	CASTYGDRNYGYTF	TGTGCCAGCACCTATGGGGACAGGAACTATGGCTACACCTTC
.	TRBJ2-3	TRBV9	.	CASSVNREPSFSTDTQYF	TGTGCCAGCAGCGTAAATCGGGAGCCTAGCTTTAGCACAGATACGCAGTATTTT
once	TRBJ2-7	TRBV10-1	.	CASSESGGGNEQYF	TGCGCCAGCAGTGAGTCCGGAGGGGGCAACGAGCAGTACTTC
.	TRBJ2-3	TRBV29-1	TRBD2	CSVEGALAGSTDTQYF	TGCAGCGTTGAAGGGGCACTAGCGGGTAGCACAGATACGCAGTATTTT